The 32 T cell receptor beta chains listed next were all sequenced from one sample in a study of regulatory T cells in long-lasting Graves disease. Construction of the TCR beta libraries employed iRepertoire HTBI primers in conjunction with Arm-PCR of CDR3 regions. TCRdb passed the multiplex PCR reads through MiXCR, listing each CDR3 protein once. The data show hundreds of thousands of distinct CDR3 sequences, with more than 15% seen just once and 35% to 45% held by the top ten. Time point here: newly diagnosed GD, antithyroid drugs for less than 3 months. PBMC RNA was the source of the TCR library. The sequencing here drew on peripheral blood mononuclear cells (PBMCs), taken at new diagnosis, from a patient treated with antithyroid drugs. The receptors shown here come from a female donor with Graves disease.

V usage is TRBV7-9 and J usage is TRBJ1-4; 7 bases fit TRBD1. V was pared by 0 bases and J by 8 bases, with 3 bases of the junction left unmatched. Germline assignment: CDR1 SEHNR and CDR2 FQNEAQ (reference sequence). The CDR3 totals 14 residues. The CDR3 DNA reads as TGTGCCAGCAGCTTAGCCGGGACAGAAGAAAAACTGTTTTTT. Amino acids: CASSLAGTEEKLFF.

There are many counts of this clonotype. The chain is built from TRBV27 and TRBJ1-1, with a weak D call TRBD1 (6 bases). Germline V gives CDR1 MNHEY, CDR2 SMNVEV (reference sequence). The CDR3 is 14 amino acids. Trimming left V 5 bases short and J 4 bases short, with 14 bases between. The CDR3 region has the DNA TGTGCCAGCAGTCCGGGGGGGGCGGTCACTGAAGCTTTCTTT. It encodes CASSPGGAVTEAFF.

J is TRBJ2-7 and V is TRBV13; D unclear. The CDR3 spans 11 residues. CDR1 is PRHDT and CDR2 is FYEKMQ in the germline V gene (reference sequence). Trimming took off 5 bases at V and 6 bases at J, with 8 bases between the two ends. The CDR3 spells CASSTGLEQYF. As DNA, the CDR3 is TGTGCCAGCAGCACGGGCCTCGAGCAGTACTTC.

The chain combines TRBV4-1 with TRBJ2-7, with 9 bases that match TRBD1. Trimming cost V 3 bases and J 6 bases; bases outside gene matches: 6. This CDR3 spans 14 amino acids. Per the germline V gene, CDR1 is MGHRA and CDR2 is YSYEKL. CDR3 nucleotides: TGCGCCAGCAGCCAGAGGACAGGGGACAGCGAGCAGTACTTC. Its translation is CASSQRTGDSEQYF.

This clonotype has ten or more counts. As DNA, the CDR3 is TGTGCCAGCAGTCAAAGACTAGCGGGAGATACGCAGTATTTT. Translating it yields CASSQRLAGDTQYF. V usage is TRBV28 and J usage is TRBJ2-3; 10 positions match TRBD2. The junction had 4 bases not matched to a gene; V was cut back by 5 bases and J by 5 bases. Germline assignment: CDR1 MDHEN and CDR2 SYDVKM. CDR3 length: 14 amino acids.

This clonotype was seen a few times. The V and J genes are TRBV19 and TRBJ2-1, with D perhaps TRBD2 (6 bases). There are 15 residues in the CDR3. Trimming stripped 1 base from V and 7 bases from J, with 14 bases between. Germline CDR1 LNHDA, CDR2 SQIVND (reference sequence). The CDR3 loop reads CASSIVPGSQNEQFF. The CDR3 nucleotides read TGTGCCAGTAGTATAGTCCCCGGGAGTCAGAATGAGCAGTTCTTC.

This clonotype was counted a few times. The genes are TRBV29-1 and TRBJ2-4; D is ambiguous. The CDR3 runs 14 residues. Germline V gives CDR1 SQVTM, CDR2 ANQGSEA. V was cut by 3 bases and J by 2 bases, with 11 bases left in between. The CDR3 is CSVEGPRSKNIQYF. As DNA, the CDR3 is TGCAGCGTTGAGGGCCCCAGGTCCAAAAACATTCAGTACTTC.

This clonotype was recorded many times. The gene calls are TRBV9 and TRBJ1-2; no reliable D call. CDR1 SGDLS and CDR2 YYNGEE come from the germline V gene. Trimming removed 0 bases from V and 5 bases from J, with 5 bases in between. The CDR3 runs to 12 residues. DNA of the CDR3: TGTGCCAGCAGCGTAGGGGTTTATGGCTACACCTTC. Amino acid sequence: CASSVGVYGYTF.

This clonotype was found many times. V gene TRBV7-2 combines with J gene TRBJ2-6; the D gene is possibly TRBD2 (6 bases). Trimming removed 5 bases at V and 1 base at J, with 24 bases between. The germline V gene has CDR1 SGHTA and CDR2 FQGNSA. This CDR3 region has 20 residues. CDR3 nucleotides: TGTGCCAGCAGCACGCCCACCCCCGGGAGAATCCCTTCTGGGGCCAACGTCCTGACTTTC. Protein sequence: CASSTPTPGRIPSGANVLTF.

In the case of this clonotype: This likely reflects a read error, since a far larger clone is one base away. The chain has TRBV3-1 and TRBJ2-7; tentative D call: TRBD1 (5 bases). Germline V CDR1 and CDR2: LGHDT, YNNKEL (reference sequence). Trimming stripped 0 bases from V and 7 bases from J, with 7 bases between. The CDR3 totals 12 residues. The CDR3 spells CASSQEGHEQYF. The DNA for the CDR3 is TGTGCCAGCAGCCAAGAGGGGCATGAGCAGTACTTC.

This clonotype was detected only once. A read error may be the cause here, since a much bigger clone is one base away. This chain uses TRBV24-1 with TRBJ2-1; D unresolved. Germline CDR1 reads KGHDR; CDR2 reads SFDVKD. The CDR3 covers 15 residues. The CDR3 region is CAASDIGPNRTGQFF. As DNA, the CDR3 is TGTGCCGCCAGTGACATAGGACCAAATCGGACGGGGCAGTTCTTC.

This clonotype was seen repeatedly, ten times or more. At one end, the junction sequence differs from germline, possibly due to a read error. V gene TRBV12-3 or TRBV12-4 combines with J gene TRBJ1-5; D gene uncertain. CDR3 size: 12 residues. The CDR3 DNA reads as TGTGCCAGCAGCTTAGGTTCTCAGCCCCAGCATTTT. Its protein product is CASSLGSQPQHF.

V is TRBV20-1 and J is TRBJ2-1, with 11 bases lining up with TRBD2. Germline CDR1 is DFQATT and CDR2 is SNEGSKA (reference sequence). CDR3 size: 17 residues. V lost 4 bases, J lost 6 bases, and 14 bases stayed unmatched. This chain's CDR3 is CSATRGIAGGLVNEQFF. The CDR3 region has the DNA TGCAGTGCTACTAGAGGAATAGCGGGAGGGCTTGTCAATGAGCAGTTCTTC.

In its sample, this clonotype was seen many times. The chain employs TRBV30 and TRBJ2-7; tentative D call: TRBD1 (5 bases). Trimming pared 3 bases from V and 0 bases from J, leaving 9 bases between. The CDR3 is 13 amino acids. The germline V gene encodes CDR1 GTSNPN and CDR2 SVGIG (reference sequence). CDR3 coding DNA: TGTGCCTGGAGGAAGGACAACTCCTACGAGCAGTACTTC. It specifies CAWRKDNSYEQYF.

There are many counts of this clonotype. In DNA, the CDR3 is TGTGCCAGCTCAACCCCACCCGCCTACGAGCAGTACTTC. It encodes CASSTPPAYEQYF. The chain links TRBV28 to TRBJ2-7, with no clear D. The length of the CDR3 is 13 residues. V was trimmed by 8 bases and J by 2 bases, leaving 13 bases between them. CDR1 is MDHEN and CDR2 is SYDVKM in the germline V gene.

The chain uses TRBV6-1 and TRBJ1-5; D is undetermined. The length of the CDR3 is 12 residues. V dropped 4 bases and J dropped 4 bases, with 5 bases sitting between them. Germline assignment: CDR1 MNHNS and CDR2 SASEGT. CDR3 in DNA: TGTGCCAGCAGTGGATGGAATCAGCCCCAGCATTTT. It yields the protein CASSGWNQPQHF.

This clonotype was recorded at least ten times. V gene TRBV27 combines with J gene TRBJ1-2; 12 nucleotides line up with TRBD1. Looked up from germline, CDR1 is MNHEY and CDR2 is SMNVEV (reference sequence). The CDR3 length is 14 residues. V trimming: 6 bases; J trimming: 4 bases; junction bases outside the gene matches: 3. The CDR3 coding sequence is TGTGCCAGCAGGGGACAGGGGGCTTTCTATGGCTACACCTTC. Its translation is CASRGQGAFYGYTF.

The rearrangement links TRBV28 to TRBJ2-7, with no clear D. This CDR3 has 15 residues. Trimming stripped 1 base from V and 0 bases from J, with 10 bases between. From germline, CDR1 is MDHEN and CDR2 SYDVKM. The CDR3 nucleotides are TGTGCCAGCAGTTTATTCAGCGAGGCCTCCTACGAGCAGTACTTC. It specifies CASSLFSEASYEQYF. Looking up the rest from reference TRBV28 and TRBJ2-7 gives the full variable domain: DVKVTQSSRYLVKRTGEKVFLECVQDMDHENMFWYRQDPGLGLRLIYFSYDVKMKEKGDIPEGYSVSREKKERFSLILESASTNQTSMYLCASSLFSEASYEQYFGPGTRLTVT.

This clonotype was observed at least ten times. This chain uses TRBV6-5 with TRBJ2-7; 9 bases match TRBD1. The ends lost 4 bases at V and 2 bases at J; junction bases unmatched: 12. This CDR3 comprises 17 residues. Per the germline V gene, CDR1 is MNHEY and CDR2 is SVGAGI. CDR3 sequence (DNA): TGTGCCAGCAGTTCCTATGGGGACAGGGAAGGCGCCTACGAGCAGTACTTC. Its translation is CASSSYGDREGAYEQYF.

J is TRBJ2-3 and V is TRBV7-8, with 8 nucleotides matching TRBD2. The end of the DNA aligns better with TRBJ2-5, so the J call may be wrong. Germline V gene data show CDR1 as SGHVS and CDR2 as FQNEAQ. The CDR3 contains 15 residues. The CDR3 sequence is CASSGRAGAVETQYF. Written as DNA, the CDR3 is TGTGCCAGCAGCGGCCGAGCGGGAGCGGTGGAGACCCAGTACTTC.

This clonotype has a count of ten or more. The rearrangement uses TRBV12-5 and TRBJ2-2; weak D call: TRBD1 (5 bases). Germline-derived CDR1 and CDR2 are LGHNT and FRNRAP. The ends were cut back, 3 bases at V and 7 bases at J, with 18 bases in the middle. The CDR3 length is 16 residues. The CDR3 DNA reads TGTGCTAGTGGTTTTTATGGGGCCCGTTTGAGCGGGGAGCTGTTTTTT. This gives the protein CASGFYGARLSGELFF.

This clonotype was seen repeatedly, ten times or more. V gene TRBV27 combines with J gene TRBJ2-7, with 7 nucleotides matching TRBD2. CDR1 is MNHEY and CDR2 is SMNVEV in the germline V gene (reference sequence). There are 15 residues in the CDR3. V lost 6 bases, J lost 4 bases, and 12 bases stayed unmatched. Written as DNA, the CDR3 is TGTGCCAGCAGCTCCGAGCTAGCGGAACTATACGAGCAGTACTTC. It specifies CASSSELAELYEQYF.

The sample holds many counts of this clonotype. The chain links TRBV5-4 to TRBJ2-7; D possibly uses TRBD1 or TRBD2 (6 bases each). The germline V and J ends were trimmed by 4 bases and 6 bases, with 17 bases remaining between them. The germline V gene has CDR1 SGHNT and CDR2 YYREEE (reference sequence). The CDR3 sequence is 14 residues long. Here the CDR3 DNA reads TGTGCCAGCAGCCACGGGGGCAGGGAGTCCGAGCAGTACTTC. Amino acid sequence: CASSHGGRESEQYF.

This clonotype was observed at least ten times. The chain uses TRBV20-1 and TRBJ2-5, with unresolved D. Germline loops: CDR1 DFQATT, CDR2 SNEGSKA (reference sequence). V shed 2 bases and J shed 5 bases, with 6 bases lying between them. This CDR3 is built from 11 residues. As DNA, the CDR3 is TGCAGTGCTAGAAGGACGGAGACCCAGTACTTC. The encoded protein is CSARRTETQYF.

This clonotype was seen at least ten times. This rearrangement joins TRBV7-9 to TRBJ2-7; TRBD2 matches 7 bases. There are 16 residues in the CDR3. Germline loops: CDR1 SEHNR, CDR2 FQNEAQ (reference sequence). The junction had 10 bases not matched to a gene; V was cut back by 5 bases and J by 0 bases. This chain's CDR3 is CASSPSEGGSSYEQYF. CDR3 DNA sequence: TGTGCCAGCAGCCCATCGGAGGGCGGGAGCTCCTACGAGCAGTACTTC.

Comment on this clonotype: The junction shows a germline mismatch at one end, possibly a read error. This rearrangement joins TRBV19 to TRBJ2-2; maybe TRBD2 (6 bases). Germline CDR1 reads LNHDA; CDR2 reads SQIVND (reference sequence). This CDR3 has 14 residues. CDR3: CASSQGSSGGELLF. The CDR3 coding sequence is TGTGCCAGTAGTCAGGGCTCCTCGGGCGGGGAGCTGTTGTTT.

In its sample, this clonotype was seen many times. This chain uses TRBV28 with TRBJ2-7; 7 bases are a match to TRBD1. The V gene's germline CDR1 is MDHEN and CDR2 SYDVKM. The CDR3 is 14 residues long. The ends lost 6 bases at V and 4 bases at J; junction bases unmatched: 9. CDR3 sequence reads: CASRPQGQKYEQYF. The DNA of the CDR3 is TGTGCCAGCAGACCCCAGGGACAGAAATACGAGCAGTACTTC.

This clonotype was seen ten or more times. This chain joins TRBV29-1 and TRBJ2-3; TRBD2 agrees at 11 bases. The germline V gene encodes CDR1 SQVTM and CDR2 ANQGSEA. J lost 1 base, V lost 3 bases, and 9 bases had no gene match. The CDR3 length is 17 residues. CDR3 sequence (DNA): TGCAGCGTTGAGGTACTAGCGGGAGTTCGGCGCACAGATACGCAGTATTTT. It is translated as CSVEVLAGVRRTDTQYF.

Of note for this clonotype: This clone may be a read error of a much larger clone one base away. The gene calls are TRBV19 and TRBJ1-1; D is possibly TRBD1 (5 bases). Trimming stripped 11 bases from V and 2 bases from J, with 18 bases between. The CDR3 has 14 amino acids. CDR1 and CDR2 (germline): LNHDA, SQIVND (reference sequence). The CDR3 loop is CAGIREGFNTEAFF. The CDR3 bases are TGTGCCGGTATCAGGGAGGGATTCAACACTGAAGCTTTCTTT.

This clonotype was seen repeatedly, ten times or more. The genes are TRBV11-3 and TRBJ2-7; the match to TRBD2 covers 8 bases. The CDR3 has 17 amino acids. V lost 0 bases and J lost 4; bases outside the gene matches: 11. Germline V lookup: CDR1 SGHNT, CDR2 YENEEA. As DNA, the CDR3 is TGTGCCAGCAGCTTAGATCAAGATGAGCGGGGGCCTTACGAGCAGTACTTC. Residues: CASSLDQDERGPYEQYF. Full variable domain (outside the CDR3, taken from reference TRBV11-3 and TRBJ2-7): EAGVVQSPRYKIIEKKQPVAFWCNPISGHNTLYWYLQNLGQGPELLIRYENEEAVDDSQLPKDRFSAERLKGVDSTLKIQPAELGDSAVYLCASSLDQDERGPYEQYFGPGTRLTVT.

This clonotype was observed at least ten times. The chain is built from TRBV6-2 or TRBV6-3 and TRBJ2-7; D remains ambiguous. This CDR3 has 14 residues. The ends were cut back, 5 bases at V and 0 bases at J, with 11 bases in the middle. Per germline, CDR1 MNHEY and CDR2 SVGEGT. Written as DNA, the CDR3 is TGTGCCAGCAGTGATTTGGAGAGCTCCTACGAGCAGTACTTC. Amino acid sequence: CASSDLESSYEQYF.

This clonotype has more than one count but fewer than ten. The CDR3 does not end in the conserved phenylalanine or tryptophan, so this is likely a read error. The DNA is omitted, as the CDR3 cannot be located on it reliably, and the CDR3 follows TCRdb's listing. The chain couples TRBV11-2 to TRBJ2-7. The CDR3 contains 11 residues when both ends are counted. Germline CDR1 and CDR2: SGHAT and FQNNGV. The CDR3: CASSIGGGFYL.